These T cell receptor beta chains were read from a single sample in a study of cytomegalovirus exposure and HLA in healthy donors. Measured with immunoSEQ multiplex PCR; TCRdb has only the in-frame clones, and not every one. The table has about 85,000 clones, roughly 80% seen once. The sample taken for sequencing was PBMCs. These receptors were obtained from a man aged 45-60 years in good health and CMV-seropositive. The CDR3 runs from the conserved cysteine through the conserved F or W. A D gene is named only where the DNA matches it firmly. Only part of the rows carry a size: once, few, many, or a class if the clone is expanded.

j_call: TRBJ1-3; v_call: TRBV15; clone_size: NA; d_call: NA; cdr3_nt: TGTGCCACCAGCAGAGGAGGGGGAAACTCTGGAAACACCATATATTTT; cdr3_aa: CATSRGGGNSGNTIYF
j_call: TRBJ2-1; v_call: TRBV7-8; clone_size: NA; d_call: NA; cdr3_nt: TGTGCCAGCAGGACGAGTAGCGAGATCACCTACAATGAGCAGTTCTTC; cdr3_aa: CASRTSSEITYNEQFF
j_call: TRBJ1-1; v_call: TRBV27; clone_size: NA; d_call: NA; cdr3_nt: TGTGCCAGCACCAGATCTCAGGATTTCACTGAAGCTTTCTTT; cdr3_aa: CASTRSQDFTEAFF
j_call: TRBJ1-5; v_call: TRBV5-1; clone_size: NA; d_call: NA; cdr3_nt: TGCGCCAGCAGCAGTGGGGAGCACAATCAGCCCCAGCATTTT; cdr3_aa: CASSSGEHNQPQHF
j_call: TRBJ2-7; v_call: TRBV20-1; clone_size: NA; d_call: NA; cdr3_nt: TGCAGTGCGTACGGACAGTACGAGCAGTACTTC; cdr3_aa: CSAYGQYEQYF
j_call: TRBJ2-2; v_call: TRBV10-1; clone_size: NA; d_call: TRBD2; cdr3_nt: TGCGCCAGCAGCTCGGGACTAGCGGTTGACGGGGAGCTGTTTTTT; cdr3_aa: CASSSGLAVDGELFF
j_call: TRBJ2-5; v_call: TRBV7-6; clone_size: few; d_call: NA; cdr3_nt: TGTGCCAGCAGTTTACTCCAAGAGACCCAGTACTTC; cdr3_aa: CASSLLQETQYF
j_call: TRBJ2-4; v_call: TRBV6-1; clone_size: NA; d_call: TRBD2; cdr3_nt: TGTGCCAGCAGTCTAGCGGGAGGGCCAAGCAGTCAGTACTTC; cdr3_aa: CASSLAGGPSSQYF
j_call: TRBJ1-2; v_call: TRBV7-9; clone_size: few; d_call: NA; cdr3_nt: TGTGCCAGCAGCCCCGGCTATGGCTACACCTTC; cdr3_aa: CASSPGYGYTF
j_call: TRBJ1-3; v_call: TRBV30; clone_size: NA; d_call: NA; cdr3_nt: TGTGCCTGGAGTGTCGGGGGACTCTCTGGAAACACCATATATTTT; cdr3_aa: CAWSVGGLSGNTIYF
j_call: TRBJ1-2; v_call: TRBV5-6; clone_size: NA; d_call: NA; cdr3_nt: TGTGCCAGCATCGGGGGGCAGGATAACTATGGCTACACCTTC; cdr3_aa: CASIGGQDNYGYTF
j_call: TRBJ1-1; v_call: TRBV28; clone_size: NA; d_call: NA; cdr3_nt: TGTGCCAGCAGTCGACTCCAACGAGGGACTGAAGCTTTCTTT; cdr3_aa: CASSRLQRGTEAFF
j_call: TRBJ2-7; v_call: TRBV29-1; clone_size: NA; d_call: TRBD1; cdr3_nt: TGCAGCGTTAAACGTTCGGGGGACAGGGTTTCCGAGCAGTACTTC; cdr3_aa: CSVKRSGDRVSEQYF
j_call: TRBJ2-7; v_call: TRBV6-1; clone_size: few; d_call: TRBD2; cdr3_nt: TGTGCCAGCAGTGAAGAGGCGGGAGACGGTTACGAGCAGTACTTC; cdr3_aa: CASSEEAGDGYEQYF
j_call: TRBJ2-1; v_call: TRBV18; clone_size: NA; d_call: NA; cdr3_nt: TGTGCCAGCTCCCTAAGTACTAATGAGCAGTTCTTC; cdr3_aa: CASSLSTNEQFF
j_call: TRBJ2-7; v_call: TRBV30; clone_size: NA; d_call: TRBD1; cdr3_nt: TGTGCCTGGAGTGTTGGACAGGGGGTTGGCTACGAGCAGTACTTC; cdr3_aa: CAWSVGQGVGYEQYF
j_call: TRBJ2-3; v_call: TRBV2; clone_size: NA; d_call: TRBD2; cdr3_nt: TGTGCCAGCAGGAAACATATAGCGGGAGGAACAGATACGCAGTATTTT; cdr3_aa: CASRKHIAGGTDTQYF
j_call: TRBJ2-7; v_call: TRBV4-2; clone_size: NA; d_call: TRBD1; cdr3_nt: TGTGCCAGCAGCCAACCCGACAGGGCTTATAGCTCCTACGAGCAGTACTTC; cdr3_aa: CASSQPDRAYSSYEQYF
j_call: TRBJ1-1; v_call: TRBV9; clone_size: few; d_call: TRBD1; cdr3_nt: TGTGCCAGCAGTCGGGACAGGGTGAACACTGAAGCTTTCTTT; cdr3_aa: CASSRDRVNTEAFF
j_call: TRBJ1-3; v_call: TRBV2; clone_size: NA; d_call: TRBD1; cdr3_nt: TGTGCCAGCAACACAGGGGGACAGCTCTCTGGAAACACCATATATTTT; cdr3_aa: CASNTGGQLSGNTIYF
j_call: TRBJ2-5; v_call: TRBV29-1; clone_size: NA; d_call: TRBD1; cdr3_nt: TGCAGCGTCGCCCCCTTAGACAGGGCCCAAGAGACCCAGTACTTC; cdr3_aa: CSVAPLDRAQETQYF
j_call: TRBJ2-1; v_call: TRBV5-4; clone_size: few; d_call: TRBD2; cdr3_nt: TGTGCCAGCAGCCCCGGGACTAGCGGGGCCAATGAGCAGTTCTTC; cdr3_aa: CASSPGTSGANEQFF
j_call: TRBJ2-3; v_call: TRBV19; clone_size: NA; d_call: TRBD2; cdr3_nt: TGTGCCAGTAGTATAGCTAGCGGGTCCCGCACAGATACGCAGTATTTT; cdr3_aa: CASSIASGSRTDTQYF
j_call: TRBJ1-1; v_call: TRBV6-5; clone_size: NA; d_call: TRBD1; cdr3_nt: TGTGCCAGCAGCCAGGACAGGGGAGTTGCAGCTTTCTTT; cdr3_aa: CASSQDRGVAAFF
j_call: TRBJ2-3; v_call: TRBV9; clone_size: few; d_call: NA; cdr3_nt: TGTGCCAGCAGCGTAACGGGGACTGATGCTAGCACAGATACGCAGTATTTT; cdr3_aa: CASSVTGTDASTDTQYF
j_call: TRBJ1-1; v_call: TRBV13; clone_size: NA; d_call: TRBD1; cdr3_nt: TGTGCCAGCAGCCCCCCGGGACAGGGGGCGGATACTGAAGCTTTCTTT; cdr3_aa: CASSPPGQGADTEAFF
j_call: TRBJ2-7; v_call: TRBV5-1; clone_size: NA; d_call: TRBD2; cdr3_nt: TGCGCCAGCAGCTTGGGACTAGCGGGAGGGCCGGGCGAGCAGTACTTC; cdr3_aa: CASSLGLAGGPGEQYF
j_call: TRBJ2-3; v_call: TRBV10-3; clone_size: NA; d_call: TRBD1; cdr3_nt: TGTGCCATCAGTCGGGACAGGCTGAGCACAGATACGCAGTATTTT; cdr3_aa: CAISRDRLSTDTQYF
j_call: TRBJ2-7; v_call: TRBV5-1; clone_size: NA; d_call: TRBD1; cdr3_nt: TGCGCCAGCAGCTTGGCCGCGGGGACAGGGGGCGAGCAGTACTTC; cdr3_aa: CASSLAAGTGGEQYF
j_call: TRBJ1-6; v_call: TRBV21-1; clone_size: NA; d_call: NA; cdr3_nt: TGTGCCAGCAGCAAAGAAAAAATTGGAACAGGACATCATAATTCACCCCTCCACTTT; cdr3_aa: CASSKEKIGTGHHNSPLHF
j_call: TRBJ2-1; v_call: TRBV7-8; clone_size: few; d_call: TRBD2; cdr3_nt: TGTGCCAGCAGCGGATTTAGCGGGGATGAGCAGTTCTTC; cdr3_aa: CASSGFSGDEQFF
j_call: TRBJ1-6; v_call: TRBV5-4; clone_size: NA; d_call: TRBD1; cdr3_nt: TGTGCCAGCAGCTCACAGGGGGCGGGAGCCTCACCCCTCCACTTT; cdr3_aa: CASSSQGAGASPLHF
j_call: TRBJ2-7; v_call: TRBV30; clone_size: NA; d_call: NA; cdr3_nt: TGTGCCTGGGTATTCACCGGGGGTTATCGGGGCGAGCAGTACTTC; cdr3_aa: CAWVFTGGYRGEQYF
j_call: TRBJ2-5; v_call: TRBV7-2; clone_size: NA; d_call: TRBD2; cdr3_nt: TGTGCCAGCAGCGCCATTAGCGGGAGGGCGGAGACCCAGTACTTC; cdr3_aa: CASSAISGRAETQYF
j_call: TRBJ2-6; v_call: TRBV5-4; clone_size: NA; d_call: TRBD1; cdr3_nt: TGTGCCAGCAGCTCCGACAGGGGGGGGTCTGGGGCCAACGTCCTGACTTTC; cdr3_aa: CASSSDRGGSGANVLTF
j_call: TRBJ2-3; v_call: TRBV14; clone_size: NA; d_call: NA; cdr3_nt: TGTGCCAGCAGCCAAGAGGTGGGGCTAGATACGCAGTATTTT; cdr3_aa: CASSQEVGLDTQYF
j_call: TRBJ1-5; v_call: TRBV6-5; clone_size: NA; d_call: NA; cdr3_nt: TGTGCCAGCAGTTCACTGGAGGTGAGGCATTTT; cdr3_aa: CASSSLEVRHF
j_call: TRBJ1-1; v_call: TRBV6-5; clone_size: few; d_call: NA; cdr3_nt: TGTGCCAGCAGCCACAGGGCTGAGAACACTGAAGCTTTCTTT; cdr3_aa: CASSHRAENTEAFF
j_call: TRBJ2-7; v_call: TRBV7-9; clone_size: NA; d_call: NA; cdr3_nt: TGTGCCAGCAGCTTAGGGGCTTCCTCCTACGAGCAGTACTTC; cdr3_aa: CASSLGASSYEQYF
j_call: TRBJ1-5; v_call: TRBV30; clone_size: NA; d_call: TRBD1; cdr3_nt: TGTGCCTGGAAACAGGGGAATCAGCCCCAGCATTTT; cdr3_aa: CAWKQGNQPQHF
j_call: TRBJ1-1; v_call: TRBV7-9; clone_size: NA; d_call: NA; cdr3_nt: TGTGCCAGCAGCTTAAGCAACGGCAGGACTGAAGCTTTCTTT; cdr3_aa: CASSLSNGRTEAFF
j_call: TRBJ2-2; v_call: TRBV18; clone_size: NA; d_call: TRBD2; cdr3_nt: TGTGCCAGCTCACTTATGACTAGCGGAAACACCGGGGAGCTGTTTTTT; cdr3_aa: CASSLMTSGNTGELFF
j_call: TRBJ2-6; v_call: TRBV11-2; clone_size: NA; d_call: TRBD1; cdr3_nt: TGTGCCAGCAGCCGACCGGGACAGGGGGTCGGTGGGGCCAACGTCCTGACTTTC; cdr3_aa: CASSRPGQGVGGANVLTF
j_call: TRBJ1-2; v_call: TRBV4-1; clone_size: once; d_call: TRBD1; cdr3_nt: TGCGCCAGCAGCCAAGTATTCCCGGGACAGGGGGACGATGGCTACACCTTC; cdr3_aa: CASSQVFPGQGDDGYTF
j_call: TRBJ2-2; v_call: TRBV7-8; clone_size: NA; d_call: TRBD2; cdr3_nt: TGTGCCAGCAGCGGACTAGCGGGAGGGTCGAACACCGGGGAGCTGTTTTTT; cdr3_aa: CASSGLAGGSNTGELFF
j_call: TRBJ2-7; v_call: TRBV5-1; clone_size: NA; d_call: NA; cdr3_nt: TGCGCCAGCAGCTTGCAGGGTCAATCCTACGAGCAGTACTTC; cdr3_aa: CASSLQGQSYEQYF
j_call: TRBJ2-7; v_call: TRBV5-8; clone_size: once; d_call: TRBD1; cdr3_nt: TGTGCCAGCAGCTTGGGCAGGGGGCACGAGCAGTACTTC; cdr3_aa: CASSLGRGHEQYF
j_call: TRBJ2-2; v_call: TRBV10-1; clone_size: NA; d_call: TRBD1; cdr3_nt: TGCGCTAGCAGTGAGACAGGGATCATCGGGGAGCTGTTTTTT; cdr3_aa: CASSETGIIGELFF
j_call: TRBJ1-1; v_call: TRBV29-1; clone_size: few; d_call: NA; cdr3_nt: TGCAGCGGTGACGGTACCACTGAAGCTTTCTTT; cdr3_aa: CSGDGTTEAFF
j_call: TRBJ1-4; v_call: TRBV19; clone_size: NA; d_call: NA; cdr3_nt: TGTGCCAGTAGTGTGGGAGGCAGAAATGAAAAACTGTTTTTT; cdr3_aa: CASSVGGRNEKLFF